The present entry profiles one T cell receptor beta chain with its context. The antigen is unknown. This entry is derived from a study of Ad26.COV2.S vaccination and SARS-CoV-2 variants. General study results and limits: After vaccination, substantial breadth of spike-specific CD8+ and CD4+ responses was reported.

Treatment indicated: approximately 18 received Ad26.COV2.S at low or high dose, single or two shots; about 5 received placebo; per-sample allocation not given. Samples were taken on day 63 after the first vaccine or placebo injection. Ad26.COV2.S expressed prefusion-stabilized spike from the original Wuhan strain. Only in-frame clones appear in the TCRdb table, and some are missing; sequencing was by immunoSEQ multiplex PCR. The table has more than 300,000 clones, about 82% seen once; the top ten hold roughly 2%. The clonotype comes from a person between 18 and 65 years old who received the Ad26.COV2.S COVID-19 vaccine or a placebo. Sequences were derived from peripheral blood, sampled in a trial of Ad26.COV2.S vaccine versus placebo.

CDR3 bases: TGTGCCAGCAGCTTAGGGGACAGGGGCAACTATGGCTACACCTTC. Its protein product is CASSLGDRGNYGYTF. V gene TRBV7-2 combines with J gene TRBJ1-2; 10 bases align to TRBD1. The CDR3 runs 15 residues. V shed 1 base and J 2 bases; nucleotides not matched to a gene: 1. The germline V gene encodes CDR1 SGHTA and CDR2 FQGNSA. The full variable domain, its missing parts supplied by reference TRBV7-2 and TRBJ1-2, is GAGVSQSPSNKVTEKGKDVELRCDPISGHTALYWYRQSLGQGLEFLIYFQGNSAPDKSGLPSDRFSAERTGGSVSTLTIQRTQQEDSAVYLCASSLGDRGNYGYTFGSGTRLTVV.